This T cell receptor beta chain stems from a study of blood T cell repertoires in COVID-19 (dated by TCRdb to the early 2020s). About the full investigation: The collaborator samples originated in the United States, Italy and Spain and spanned the acute and convalescent phases of COVID-19. The repertoires were made available in a free public database intended to serve as a resource for research on the immune response to SARS-CoV-2. Sample metadata almost always included a de-identified subject ID, COVID-19 status, age in years and sex. Samples were obtained from the ongoing ImmuneRACE study (first 160 participants) and from 1,254 subjects provided by 6 global collaborators. Subjects who had been exposed to COVID-19, were actively infected with it, or had recovered from it provided the deeply sampled blood TCRbeta repertoires that made up the dataset. The prospective study material was composed of cDNA or gDNA derived from T cells, B-cell-depleted T cells, or PBMCs. Where available, HLA class I and class II types were obtained from metadata supplied by the sample provider rather than from assay-based typing. Overall study results and their limits: How much clinical and demographic metadata was included differed by source and by participant, and the metadata was provided uncurated.

V loses 4 bases, J loses 1 base, and the germline ends lie 21 bases apart. From cysteine to phenylalanine, the CDR3 is 17 amino acids long. The entry retains the CDR3 DNA only, 51 bases that are in frame from base 1. Sequences SGHKS (CDR1) and YYEKEE (CDR2) are obtained from the germline V gene (reference sequence). Enrolling through a virtual design, the prospective study's participants ranged in age from roughly 18 to 95 years and lived across 24 United States geographic areas. To assign participants to cohorts, the prospective study relied on clinical history that participants themselves reported in a screening survey and a study questionnaire. Recovered participants in ImmuneRACE Cohort 3 were defined as having two consecutive negative NP/OP PCR tests, clearance from a healthcare professional, or resolution of symptoms. In the prospective study, mobile phlebotomists collected whole blood, serum and a nasopharyngeal or oropharyngeal swab from each participant. Additional blood draws and questionnaires over an approximately two-month period could optionally be provided by prospective study participants. Blood samples from the prospective study were shipped frozen or at room temperature prior to DNA extraction.

TCRbeta CDR3 regions were amplified from genomic DNA using the immunoSEQ Assay, a bias-controlled multiplex PCR. Per the authors' processing: Nucleated cell counts per sample were estimated from amplification of reference gene primers within the assay. To quantify the absolute abundance of each unique TCRbeta CDR3 rearrangement, sequence reads were collapsed and filtered. For each sample, productive Simpson clonality was calculated as the square root of Simpson's diversity index across productive rearrangements. TCRdb obtained this table from immuneACCESS and retained in-frame rearrangements with V and J assigned. These tables miss some clones; where compared with another copy, unresolved V genes account for less than half of the shortfall, and the remainder is unexplained. D and trimming come from the DNA, and the V and J calls and clone size come from that table. This sample lists more than 200,000 clones; approximately 90% were detected once. Together, the top ten hold about 4% of the sample.

To note about this clone: Its antigen target is currently unknown. Within one base of it there is no much larger clone, and no base qualities were kept.

The V and J genes are TRBV5-5 and TRBJ2-7, with TRBD1 tentatively as D gene (6 bases match). This receptor was taken from a woman aged 25-40 years who had recovered from COVID-19. Sample: PBMCs or T cells enriched from blood (not recorded which). At the DNA level, the sequence is TGTGCCAGCAGCCACCGCTATCTCCTTGGGACATCCTACGAGCAGTACTTC. Its amino acids are CASSHRYLLGTSYEQYF.